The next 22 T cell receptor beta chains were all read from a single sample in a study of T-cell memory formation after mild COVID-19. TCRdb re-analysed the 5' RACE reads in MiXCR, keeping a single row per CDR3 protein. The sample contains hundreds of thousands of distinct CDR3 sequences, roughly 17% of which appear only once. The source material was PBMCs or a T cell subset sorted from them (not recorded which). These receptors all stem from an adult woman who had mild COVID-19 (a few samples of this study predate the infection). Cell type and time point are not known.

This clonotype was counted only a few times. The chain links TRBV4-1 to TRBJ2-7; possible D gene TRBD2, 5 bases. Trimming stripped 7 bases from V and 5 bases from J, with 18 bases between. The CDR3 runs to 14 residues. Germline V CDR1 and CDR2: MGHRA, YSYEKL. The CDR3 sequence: CASTPLLRGHEQYF. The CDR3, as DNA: TGCGCCAGCACCCCCCTCCTCCGGGGTCACGAGCAGTACTTC.

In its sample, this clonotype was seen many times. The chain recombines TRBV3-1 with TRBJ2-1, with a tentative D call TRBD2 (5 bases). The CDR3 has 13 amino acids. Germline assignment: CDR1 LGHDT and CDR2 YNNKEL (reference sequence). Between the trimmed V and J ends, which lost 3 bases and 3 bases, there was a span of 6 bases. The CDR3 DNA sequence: TGTGCCAGCAGCCATGGACTCTACAATGAGCAGTTCTTC. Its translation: CASSHGLYNEQFF.

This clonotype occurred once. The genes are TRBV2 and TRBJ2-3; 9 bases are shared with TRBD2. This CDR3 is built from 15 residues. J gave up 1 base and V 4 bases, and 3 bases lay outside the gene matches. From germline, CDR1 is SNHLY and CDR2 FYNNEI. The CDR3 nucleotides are TGTGCCAGCAGTGGGGCTAGCGGGGGCACAGATACGCAGTATTTT. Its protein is CASSGASGGTDTQYF.

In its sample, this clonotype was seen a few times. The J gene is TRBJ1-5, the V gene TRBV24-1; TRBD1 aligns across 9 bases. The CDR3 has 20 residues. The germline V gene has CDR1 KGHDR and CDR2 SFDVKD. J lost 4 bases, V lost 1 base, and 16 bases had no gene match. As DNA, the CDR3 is TGTGCCACCAGTGATTTTTCGGGACAGGGCGCTGGGCTCCGTAATCAGCCCCAGCATTTT. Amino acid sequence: CATSDFSGQGAGLRNQPQHF.

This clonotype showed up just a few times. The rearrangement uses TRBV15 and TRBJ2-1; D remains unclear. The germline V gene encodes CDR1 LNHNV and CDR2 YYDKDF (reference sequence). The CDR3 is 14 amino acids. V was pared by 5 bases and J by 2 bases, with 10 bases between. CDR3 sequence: CATSRRQPYNEQFF. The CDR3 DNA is TGTGCCACCAGCCGTCGTCAGCCCTACAATGAGCAGTTCTTC.

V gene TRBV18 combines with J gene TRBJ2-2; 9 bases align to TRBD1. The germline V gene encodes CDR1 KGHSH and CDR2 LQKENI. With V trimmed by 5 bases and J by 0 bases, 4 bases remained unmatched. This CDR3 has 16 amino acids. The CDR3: CASSRQGGTNTGELFF. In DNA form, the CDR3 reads TGTGCCAGCTCAAGACAGGGGGGAACGAACACCGGGGAGCTGTTTTTT.

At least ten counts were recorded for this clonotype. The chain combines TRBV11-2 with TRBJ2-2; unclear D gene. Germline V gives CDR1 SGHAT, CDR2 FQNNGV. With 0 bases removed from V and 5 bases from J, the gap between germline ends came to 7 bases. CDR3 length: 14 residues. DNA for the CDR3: TGTGCCAGCAGCTTAGATGTGGCTACCGGGGAGCTGTTTTTT. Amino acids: CASSLDVATGELFF.

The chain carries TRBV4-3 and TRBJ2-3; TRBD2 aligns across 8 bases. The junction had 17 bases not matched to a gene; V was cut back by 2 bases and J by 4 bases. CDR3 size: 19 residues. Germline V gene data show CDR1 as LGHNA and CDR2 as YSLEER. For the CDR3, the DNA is TGCGCCAGCAGCCAACCCCAAGGGCGGGAGGTACTACGCTCAGATACGCAGTATTTT. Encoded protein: CASSQPQGREVLRSDTQYF.

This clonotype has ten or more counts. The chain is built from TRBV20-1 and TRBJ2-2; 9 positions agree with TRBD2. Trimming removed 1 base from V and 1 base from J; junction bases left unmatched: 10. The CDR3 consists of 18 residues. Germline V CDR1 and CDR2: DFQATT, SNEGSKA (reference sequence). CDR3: CSARVSGGRDWNTGELFF. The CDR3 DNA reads TGCAGTGCTAGAGTTAGCGGGGGCCGAGACTGGAACACCGGGGAGCTGTTTTTT.

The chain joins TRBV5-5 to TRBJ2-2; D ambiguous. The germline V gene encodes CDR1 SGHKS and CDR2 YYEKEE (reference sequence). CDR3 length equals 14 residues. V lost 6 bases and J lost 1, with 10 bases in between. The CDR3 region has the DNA TGTGCCAGCACCCCCTCACTGAACACCGGGGAGCTGTTTTTT. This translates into CASTPSLNTGELFF. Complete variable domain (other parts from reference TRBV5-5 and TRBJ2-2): DAGVTQSPTHLIKTRGQQVTLRCSPISGHKSVSWYQQVLGQGPQFIFQYYEKEERGRGNFPDRFSARQFPNYSSELNVNALLLGDSALYLCASTPSLNTGELFFGEGSRLTVL.

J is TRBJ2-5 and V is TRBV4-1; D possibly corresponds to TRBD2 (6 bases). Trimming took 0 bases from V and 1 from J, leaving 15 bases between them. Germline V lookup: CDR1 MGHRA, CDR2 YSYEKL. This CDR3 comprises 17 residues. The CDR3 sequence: CASSQDSTSLAQETQYF. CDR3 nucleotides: TGCGCCAGCAGCCAAGATTCCACTAGCTTAGCCCAAGAGACCCAGTACTTC.

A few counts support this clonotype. DNA for the CDR3: TGCGCCAGCAGCCAAGATCAGGGAGTAAATCAGCCCCAGCATTTT. It encodes CASSQDQGVNQPQHF. The V call is TRBV4-1, the J call TRBJ1-5; possible D gene TRBD1, 5 bases. CDR3 size: 15 residues. Germline assignment: CDR1 MGHRA and CDR2 YSYEKL. The ends were cut back, 0 bases at V and 4 bases at J, with 10 bases in the middle.

CDR3 amino acids: CAWSPQASTEAFF. CDR3 coding DNA: TGTGCCTGGAGTCCACAGGCAAGCACTGAAGCTTTCTTT. The chain couples TRBV30 to TRBJ1-1; the D gene is possibly TRBD1 (5 bases). The CDR3 is 13 residues long. Germline V lookup: CDR1 GTSNPN, CDR2 SVGIG (reference sequence). Trimming stripped 2 bases from V and 4 bases from J, with 11 bases between.

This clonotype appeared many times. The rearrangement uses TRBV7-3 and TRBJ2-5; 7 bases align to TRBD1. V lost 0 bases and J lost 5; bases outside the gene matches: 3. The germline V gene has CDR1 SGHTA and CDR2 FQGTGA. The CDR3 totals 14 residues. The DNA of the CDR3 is TGTGCCAGCAGCTTAACAGGGGGCGGGGAGACCCAGTACTTC. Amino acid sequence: CASSLTGGGETQYF.

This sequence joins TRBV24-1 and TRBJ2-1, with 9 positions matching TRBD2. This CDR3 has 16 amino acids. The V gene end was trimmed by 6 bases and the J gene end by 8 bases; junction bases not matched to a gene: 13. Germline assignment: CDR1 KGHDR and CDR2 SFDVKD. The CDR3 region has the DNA TGTGCCACCAGTCAGGGGACAGCTAGCGGGATCCATGAGCAGTTCTTC. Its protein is CATSQGTASGIHEQFF.

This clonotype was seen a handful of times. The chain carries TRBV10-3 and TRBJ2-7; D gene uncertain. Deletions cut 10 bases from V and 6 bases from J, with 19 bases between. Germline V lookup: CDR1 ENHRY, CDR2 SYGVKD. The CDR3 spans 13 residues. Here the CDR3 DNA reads TGTGCCACCGAGTCTGACCTTGTAGGCGAGCAGTACTTC. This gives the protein CATESDLVGEQYF.

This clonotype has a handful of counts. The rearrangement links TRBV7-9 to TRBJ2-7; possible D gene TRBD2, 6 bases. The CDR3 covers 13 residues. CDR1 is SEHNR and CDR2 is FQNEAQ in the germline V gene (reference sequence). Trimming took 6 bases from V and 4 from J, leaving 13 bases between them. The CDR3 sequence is CASRTTGEYEQYF. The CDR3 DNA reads TGTGCCAGCAGGACTACGGGAGAATACGAGCAGTACTTC.

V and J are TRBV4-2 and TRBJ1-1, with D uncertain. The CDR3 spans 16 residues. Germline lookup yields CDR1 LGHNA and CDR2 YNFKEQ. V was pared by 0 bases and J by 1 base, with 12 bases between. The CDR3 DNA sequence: TGTGCCAGCAGCCAAGATAGGAGCCAGACGAACACTGAAGCTTTCTTT. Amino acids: CASSQDRSQTNTEAFF.

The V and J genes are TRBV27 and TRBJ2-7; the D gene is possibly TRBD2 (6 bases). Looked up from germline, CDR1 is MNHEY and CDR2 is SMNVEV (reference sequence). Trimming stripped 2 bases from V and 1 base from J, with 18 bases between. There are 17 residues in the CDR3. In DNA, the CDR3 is TGTGCCAGCAGTTTAAGTGCGGGCGGGGCTCAGTCCTACGAGCAGTACTTC. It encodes CASSLSAGGAQSYEQYF.

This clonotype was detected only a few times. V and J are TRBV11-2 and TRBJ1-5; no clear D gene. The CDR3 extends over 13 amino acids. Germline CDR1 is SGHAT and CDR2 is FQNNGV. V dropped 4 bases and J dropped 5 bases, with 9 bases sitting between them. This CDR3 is CASSSTEDQPQHF. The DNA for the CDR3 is TGTGCCAGCAGCTCAACGGAGGATCAGCCCCAGCATTTT.

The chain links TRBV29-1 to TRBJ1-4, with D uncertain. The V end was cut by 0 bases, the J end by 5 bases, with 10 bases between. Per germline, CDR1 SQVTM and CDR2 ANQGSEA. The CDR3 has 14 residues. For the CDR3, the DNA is TGCAGCGTTGAAGAAGCAGTTCCGAATGAAAAACTGTTTTTT. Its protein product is CSVEEAVPNEKLFF.

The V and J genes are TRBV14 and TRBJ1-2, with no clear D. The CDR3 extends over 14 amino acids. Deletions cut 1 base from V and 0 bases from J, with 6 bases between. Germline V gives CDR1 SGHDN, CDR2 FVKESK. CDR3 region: CASSQGGTNYGYTF. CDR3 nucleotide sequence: TGTGCCAGCAGCCAAGGGGGAACTAACTATGGCTACACCTTC.